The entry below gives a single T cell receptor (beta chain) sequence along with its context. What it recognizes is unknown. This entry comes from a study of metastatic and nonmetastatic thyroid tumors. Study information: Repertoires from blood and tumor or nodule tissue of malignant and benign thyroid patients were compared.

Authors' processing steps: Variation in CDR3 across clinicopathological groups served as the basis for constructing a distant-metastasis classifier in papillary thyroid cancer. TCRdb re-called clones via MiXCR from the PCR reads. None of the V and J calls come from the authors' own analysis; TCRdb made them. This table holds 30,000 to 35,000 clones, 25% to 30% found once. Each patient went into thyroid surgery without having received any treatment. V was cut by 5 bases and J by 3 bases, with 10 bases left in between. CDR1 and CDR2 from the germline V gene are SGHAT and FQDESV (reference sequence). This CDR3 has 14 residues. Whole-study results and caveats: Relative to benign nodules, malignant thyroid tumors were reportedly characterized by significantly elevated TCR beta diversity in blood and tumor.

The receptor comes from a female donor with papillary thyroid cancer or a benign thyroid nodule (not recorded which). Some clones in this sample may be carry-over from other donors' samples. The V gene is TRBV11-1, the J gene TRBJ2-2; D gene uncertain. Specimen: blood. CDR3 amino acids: CASSPVGYTGELFF. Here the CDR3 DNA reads TGTGCCAGCAGCCCCGTGGGGTACACCGGGGAGCTGTTTTTT.